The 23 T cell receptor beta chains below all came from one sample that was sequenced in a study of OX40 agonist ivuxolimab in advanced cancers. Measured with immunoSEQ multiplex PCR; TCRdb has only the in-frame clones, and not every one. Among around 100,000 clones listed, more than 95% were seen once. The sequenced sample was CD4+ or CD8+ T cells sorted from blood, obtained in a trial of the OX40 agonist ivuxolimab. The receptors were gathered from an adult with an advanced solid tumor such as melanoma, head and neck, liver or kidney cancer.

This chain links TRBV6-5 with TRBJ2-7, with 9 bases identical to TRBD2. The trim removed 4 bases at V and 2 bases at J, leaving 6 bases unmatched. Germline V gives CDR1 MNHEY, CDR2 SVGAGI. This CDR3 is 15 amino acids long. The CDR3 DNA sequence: TGTGCCAGCAGTTTGTTAGCGGGAGCAGCCTACGAGCAGTACTTC. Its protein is CASSLLAGAAYEQYF.

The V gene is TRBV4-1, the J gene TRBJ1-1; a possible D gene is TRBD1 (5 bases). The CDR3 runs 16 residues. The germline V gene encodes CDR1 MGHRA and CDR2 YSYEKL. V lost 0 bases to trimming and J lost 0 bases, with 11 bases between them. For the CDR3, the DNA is TGCGCCAGCAGCCAAGAACCAGGGAAGATGAACACTGAAGCTTTCTTT. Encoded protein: CASSQEPGKMNTEAFF.

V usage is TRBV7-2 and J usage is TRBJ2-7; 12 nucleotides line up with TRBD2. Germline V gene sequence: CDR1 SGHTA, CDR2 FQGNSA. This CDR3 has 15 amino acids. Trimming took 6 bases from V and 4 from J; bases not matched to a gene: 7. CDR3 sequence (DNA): TGTGCCAGCAGTTCACTAGCGGGAGGTGGGTACGAGCAGTACTTC. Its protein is CASSSLAGGGYEQYF. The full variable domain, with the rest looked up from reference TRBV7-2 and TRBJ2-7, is GAGVSQSPSNKVTEKGKDVELRCDPISGHTALYWYRQSLGQGLEFLIYFQGNSAPDKSGLPSDRFSAERTGGSVSTLTIQRTQQEDSAVYLCASSSLAGGGYEQYFGPGTRLTVT.

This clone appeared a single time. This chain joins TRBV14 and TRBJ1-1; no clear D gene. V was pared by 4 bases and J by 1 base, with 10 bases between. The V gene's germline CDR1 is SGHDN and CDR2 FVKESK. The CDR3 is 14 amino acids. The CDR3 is CASSPRPENTEAFF. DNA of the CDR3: TGTGCCAGCAGCCCCCGTCCAGAGAACACTGAAGCTTTCTTT. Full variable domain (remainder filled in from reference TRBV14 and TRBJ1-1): EAGVTQFPSHSVIEKGQTVTLRCDPISGHDNLYWYRRVMGKEIKFLLHFVKESKQDESGMPNNRFLAERTGGTYSTLKVQPAELEDSGVYFCASSPRPENTEAFFGQGTRLTVV.

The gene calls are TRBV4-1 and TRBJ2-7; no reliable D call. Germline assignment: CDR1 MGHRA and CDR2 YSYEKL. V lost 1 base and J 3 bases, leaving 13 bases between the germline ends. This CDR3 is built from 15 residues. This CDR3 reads CASSQGMSANYEQYF. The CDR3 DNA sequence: TGCGCCAGCAGCCAAGGCATGTCGGCGAACTACGAGCAGTACTTC.

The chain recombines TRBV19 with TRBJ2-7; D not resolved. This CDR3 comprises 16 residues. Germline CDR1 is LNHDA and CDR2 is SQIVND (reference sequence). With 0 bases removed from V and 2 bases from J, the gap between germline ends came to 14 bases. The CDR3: CASSIDDELPTYEQYF. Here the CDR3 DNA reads TGTGCCAGTAGTATAGATGACGAACTTCCCACCTACGAGCAGTACTTC.

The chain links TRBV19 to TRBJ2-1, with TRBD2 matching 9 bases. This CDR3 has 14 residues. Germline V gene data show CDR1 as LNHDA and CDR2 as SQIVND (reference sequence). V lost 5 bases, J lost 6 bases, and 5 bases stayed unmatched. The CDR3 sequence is CASSAGGPGNEQFF. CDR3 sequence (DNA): TGTGCCAGTAGTGCGGGAGGGCCGGGCAATGAGCAGTTCTTC.

CDR3 DNA sequence: TGTGCCAGCAGCGCCGGACTAGCGGGAGGTTCTTACAATGAGCAGTTCTTC. It codes for CASSAGLAGGSYNEQFF. V gene TRBV9 combines with J gene TRBJ2-1; 14 bases agree with TRBD2. Trimming cost V 3 bases and J 4 bases; bases outside gene matches: 6. The CDR3 length is 17 residues. CDR1 SGDLS and CDR2 YYNGEE come from the germline V gene.

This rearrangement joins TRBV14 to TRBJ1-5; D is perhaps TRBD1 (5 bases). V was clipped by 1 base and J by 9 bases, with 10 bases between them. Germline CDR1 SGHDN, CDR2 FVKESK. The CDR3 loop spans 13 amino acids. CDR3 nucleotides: TGTGCCAGCAGCCAAGTCGGACATGGGCCCCAGCATTTT. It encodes CASSQVGHGPQHF.

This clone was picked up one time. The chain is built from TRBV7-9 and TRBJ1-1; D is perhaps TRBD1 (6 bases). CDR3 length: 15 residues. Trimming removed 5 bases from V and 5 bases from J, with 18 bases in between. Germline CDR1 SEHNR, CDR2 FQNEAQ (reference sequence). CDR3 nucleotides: TGTGCCAGCAGCAAGAGCACAGGGTTGAGTACTGAAGCTTTCTTT. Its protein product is CASSKSTGLSTEAFF. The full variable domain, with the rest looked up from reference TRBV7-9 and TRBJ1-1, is DTGVSQNPRHKITKRGQNVTFRCDPISEHNRLYWYRQTLGQGPEFLTYFQNEAQLEKSRLLSDRFSAERPKGSFSTLEIQRTEQGDSAMYLCASSKSTGLSTEAFFGQGTRLTVV.

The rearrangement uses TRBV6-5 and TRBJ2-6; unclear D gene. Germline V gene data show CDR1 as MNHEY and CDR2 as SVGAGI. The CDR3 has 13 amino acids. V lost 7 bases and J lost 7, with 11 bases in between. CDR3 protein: CASMTAGANVLTF. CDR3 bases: TGTGCCAGCATGACGGCAGGTGCCAACGTCCTGACTTTC.

The CDR3 DNA is TGTGCCAGCAGCTTAGCTGAGGGACAACGCTTTGAGCAGTTCTTC. Translated: CASSLAEGQRFEQFF. V usage is TRBV7-2 and J usage is TRBJ2-1; a weak D match, TRBD1 (6 bases). Germline values: CDR1 SGHTA, CDR2 FQGNSA. The V gene lost 0 bases and the J gene lost 9 bases, with 15 bases spanning the gap. The CDR3 spans 15 residues.

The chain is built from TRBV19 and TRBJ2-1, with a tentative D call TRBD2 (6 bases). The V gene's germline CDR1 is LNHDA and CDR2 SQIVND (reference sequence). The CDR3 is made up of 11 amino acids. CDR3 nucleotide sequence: TGTGCGACGGGACTTCTAAATGAGCAGTTCTTC. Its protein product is CATGLLNEQFF.

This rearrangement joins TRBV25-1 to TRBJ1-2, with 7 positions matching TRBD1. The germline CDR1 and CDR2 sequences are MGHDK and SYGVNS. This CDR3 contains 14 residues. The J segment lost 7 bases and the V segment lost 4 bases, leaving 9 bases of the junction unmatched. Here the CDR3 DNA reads TGTGCCAGCAGTGCCTCGGGACAGATTTTTGGCTACACCTTC. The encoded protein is CASSASGQIFGYTF.

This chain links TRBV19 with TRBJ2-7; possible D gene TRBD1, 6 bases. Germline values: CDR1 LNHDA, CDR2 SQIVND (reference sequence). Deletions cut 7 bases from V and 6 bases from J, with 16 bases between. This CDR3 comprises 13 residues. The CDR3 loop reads CASTGGEGVEQYF. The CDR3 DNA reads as TGTGCCAGTACCGGCGGTGAGGGGGTCGAGCAGTACTTC.

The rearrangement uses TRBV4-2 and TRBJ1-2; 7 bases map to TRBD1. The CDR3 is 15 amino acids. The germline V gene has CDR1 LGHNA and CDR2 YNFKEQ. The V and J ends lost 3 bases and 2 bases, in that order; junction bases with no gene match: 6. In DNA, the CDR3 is TGTGCCAGCAGCCAGGCGACAGGGCCAAACTATGGCTACACCTTC. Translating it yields CASSQATGPNYGYTF.

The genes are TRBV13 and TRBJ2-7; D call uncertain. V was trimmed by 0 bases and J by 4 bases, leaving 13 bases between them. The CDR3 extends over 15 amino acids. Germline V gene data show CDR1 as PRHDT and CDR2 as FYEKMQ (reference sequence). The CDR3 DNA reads TGTGCCAGCAGCTTAGGGTCAGGACGAGCGTACGAGCAGTACTTC. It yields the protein CASSLGSGRAYEQYF.

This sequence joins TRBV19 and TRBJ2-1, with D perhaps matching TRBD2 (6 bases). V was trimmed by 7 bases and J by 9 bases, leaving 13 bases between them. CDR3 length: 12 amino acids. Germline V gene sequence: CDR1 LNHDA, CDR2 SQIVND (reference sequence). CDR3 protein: CASTGSSGEQFF. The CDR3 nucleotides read TGTGCCAGTACCGGGAGTTCAGGTGAGCAGTTCTTC.

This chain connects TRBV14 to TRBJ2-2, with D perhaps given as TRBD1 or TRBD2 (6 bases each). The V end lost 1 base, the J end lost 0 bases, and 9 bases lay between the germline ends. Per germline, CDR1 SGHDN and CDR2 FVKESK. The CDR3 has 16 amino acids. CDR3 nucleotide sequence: TGTGCCAGCAGCCAAGTAGGGGGGTCGAACACCGGGGAGCTGTTTTTT. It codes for CASSQVGGSNTGELFF.

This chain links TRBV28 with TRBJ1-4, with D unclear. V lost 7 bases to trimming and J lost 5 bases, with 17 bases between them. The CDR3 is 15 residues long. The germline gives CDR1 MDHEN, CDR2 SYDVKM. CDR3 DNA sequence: TGTGCCAGCACTTCTCAAACCGGGCGGAATGAAAAACTGTTTTTT. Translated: CASTSQTGRNEKLFF. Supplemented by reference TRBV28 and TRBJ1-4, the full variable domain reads DVKVTQSSRYLVKRTGEKVFLECVQDMDHENMFWYRQDPGLGLRLIYFSYDVKMKEKGDIPEGYSVSREKKERFSLILESASTNQTSMYLCASTSQTGRNEKLFFGSGTQLSVL.

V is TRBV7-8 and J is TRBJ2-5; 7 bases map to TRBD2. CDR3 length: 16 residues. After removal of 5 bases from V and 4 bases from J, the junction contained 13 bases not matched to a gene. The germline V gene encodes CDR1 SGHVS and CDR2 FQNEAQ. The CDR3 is CASSRPTSEVGETQYF. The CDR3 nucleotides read TGTGCCAGCAGCCGACCTACTAGCGAGGTTGGAGAGACCCAGTACTTC.

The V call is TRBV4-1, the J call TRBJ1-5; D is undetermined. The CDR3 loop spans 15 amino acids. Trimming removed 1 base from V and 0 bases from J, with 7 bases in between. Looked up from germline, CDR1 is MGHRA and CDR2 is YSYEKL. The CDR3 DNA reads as TGCGCCAGCAGCCAAGTGCGAGATAGCAATCAGCCCCAGCATTTT. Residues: CASSQVRDSNQPQHF.

The CDR3 nucleotides read TGTGCCAGCAGCTTAATCGTTGGTGGGCAGGACAATGAGCAGTTCTTC. Translated, it gives CASSLIVGGQDNEQFF. The J gene is TRBJ2-1, the V gene TRBV7-9; unclear D gene. Per germline, CDR1 SEHNR and CDR2 FQNEAQ (reference sequence). The CDR3 extends over 16 amino acids. Between the trimmed V and J ends, which lost 2 bases and 5 bases, there was a span of 16 bases.